This TCR beta chain was captured in a study of T cells in Graves' hyperthyroidism and ophthalmopathy. Hyperthyroidism in the patients, aged 18 to 65, was newly diagnosed and under 2 months in duration. Study results and limitations: Blood held most thyroid clonotypes expanded above 0.001 frequency.

Researchers amplified the TCR beta CDR3 regions from RNA transcripts. Primed by the HTBI set, a first-round RT-PCR was run on the TCR CDR3. TCRdb re-analysed the multiplex PCR reads in MiXCR, keeping a single row per CDR3 protein. Of around 250,000 distinct CDR3 sequences in the sample, less than 15% were seen once. V trimming: 3 bases; J trimming: 2 bases; junction bases outside the gene matches: 11. The CDR3 extends over 16 amino acids. Per germline, CDR1 DFQATT and CDR2 SNEGSKA (reference sequence). This clonotype appeared a few times. Its specificity is unknown. This receptor was taken from a woman aged 40 to 50 with Graves' hyperthyroidism that later progressed to Graves' ophthalmopathy. The chain combines TRBV20-1 with TRBJ2-3, with 7 bases matching TRBD2. Sequences were obtained from blood. For the CDR3, the DNA is TGCAGTGCTAGCCCCTCGGGAGCGGGATACACAGATACGCAGTATTTT. Translation: CSASPSGAGYTDTQYF.